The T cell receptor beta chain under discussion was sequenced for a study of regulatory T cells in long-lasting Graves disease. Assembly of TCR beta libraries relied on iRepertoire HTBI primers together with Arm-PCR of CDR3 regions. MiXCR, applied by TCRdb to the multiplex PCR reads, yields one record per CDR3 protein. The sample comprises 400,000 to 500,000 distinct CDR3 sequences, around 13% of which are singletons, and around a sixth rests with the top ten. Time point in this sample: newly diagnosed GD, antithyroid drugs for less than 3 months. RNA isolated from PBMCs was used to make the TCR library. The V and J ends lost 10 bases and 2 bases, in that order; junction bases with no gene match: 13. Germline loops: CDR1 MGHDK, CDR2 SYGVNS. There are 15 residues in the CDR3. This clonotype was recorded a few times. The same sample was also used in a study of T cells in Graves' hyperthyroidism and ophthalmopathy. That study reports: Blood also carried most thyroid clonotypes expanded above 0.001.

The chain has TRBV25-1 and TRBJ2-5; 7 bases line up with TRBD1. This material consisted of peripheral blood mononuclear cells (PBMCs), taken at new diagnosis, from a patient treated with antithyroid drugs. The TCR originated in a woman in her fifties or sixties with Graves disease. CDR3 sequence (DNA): TGTGCCACAAATACCGGGACAGAACTTCAAGAGACCCAGTACTTC. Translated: CATNTGTELQETQYF.